This section outlines one TCR beta chain sequence together with its context. The data derive from a study of immune evolution from preneoplasia to lung adenocarcinoma. Measured with immunoSEQ multiplex PCR; TCRdb has only the in-frame clones, and not every one. The sample yields thousands of clones, roughly 83% seen once. Germline CDR1 reads MDHEN; CDR2 reads SYDVKM. Trimming cost V 5 bases and J 0 bases, with 11 bases left between them. The CDR3 runs to 15 residues. The chain employs TRBV28 and TRBJ1-5, with a tentative D call TRBD1 (5 bases). The clonotype was recovered from a person in their 70s with lung adenocarcinoma. The specimen was FFPE lung adenocarcinoma in situ tissue. CDR3 sequence: CASSAGPGSNQPQHF. CDR3 DNA: TGTGCCAGCAGTGCAGGGCCGGGTAGCAATCAGCCCCAGCATTTT.